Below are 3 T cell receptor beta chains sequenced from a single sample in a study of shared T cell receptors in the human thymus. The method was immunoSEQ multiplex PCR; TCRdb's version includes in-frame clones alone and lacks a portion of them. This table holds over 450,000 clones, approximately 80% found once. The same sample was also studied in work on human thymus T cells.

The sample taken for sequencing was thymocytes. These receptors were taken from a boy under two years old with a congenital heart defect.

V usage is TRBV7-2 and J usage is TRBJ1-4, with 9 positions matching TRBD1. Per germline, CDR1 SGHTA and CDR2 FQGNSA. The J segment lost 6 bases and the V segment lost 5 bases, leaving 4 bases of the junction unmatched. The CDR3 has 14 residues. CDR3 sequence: CASSLGTGYEKLFF. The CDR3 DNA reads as TGTGCCAGCAGCCTGGGGACAGGGTATGAAAAACTGTTTTTT.

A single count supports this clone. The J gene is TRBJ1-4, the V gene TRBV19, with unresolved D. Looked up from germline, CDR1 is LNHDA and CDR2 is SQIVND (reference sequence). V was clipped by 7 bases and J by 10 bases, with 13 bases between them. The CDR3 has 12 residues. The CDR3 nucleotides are TGTGCCAGTAAAAGCATCGAGGGAAAACTGTTTTTT. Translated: CASKSIEGKLFF. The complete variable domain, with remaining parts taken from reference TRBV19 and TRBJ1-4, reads DGGITQSPKYLFRKEGQNVTLSCEQNLNHDAMYWYRQDPGQGLRLIYYSQIVNDFQKGDIAEGYSVSREKKESFPLTVTSAQKNPTAFYLCASKSIEGKLFFGSGTQLSVL.

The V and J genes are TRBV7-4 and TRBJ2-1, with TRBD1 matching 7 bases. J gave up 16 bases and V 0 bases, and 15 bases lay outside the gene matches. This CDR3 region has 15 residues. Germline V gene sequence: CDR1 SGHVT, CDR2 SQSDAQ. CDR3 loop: CASSLADHRGARAFF. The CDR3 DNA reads TGTGCCAGCAGCTTAGCGGACCACAGGGGAGCACGGGCCTTCTTC.